A selection of T cell receptor beta chains follows, all from one sample in a study of cytomegalovirus exposure and HLA in healthy donors. Measured with immunoSEQ multiplex PCR; TCRdb has only the in-frame clones, and not every one. The sample lists 130,000 to 150,000 clones, around 79% occurring once. Sequenced material: PBMCs. The receptors originated from a woman aged 40 to 49 in good health and CMV-seropositive. The CDR3 runs from the conserved cysteine through the conserved F or W.

j_gene	v_gene	CDR3aa
TRBJ2-5	TRBV28	CASSPGTGGAETQYF
.	TRBV6-6	CASTGQGTNEQYF
TRBJ1-1	TRBV7-9	CASSLDGTGKLAAGF
TRBJ2-1	TRBV6-1	CASSEEGYLYNEQFF
TRBJ2-2	TRBV9	CASSVAWQTNTGELFF
TRBJ1-2	TRBV6-1	CASRDRAYGYTF
TRBJ1-6	TRBV15	CATSRGTGGSTLHF
TRBJ1-1	TRBV5-6	CASSLDRGATEAFF
TRBJ2-7	TRBV5-1	CASSNSGGASREQYF
TRBJ2-1	TRBV11-3	CASSETGTGTNEQFF
TRBJ1-5	TRBV6-1	CASILLDGNQPQHF
TRBJ2-5	TRBV5-6	CASSSRLAGKTQYF
TRBJ1-1	TRBV5-1	CASSLEGTEAFF
TRBJ1-2	TRBV6-5	CASSYYGFYGYTF
TRBJ2-7	TRBV15	CATSRPPPGQGIYEQYF
TRBJ2-6	TRBV6-1	CASSEKKVGRAYSGANVLTF
TRBJ1-3	TRBV7-9	CASSLGRDGNTIYF
TRBJ1-6	TRBV5-1	CASSPSPLQGRSPLHF
TRBJ1-4	TRBV6-5	CASSYSEATNEKLFF
TRBJ1-1	TRBV2	CAPLDLNTEAFF
TRBJ2-1	TRBV19	CASTQVGDRGYNEQFF
TRBJ1-3	TRBV6-1	CATNNRYPSGNTIYF
TRBJ2-7	TRBV7-9	CASSLGGRYEQYF
TRBJ2-3	TRBV4-2	CASSPLGGADTQYF
.	TRBV28	CASREQSSYEQYF
TRBJ2-5	TRBV5-6	CASSEVAGGLQETQYF
TRBJ2-7	TRBV5-1	CASSLADRGNEQYF
TRBJ2-7	TRBV13	CASSNAKRGTSGGEQYF
TRBJ1-1	TRBV28	CASSYVMNTEAFF
TRBJ2-7	TRBV11-1	CASSADRVREQYF
TRBJ1-1	TRBV7-6	CASSPDRGGYTEAFF
TRBJ2-2	TRBV9	CASSLGLAGETDPRTGELFF
TRBJ2-3	TRBV29-1	CSVLGLGLSADTQYF
TRBJ2-7	TRBV21-1	CARLGSSYEQYF
TRBJ2-7	TRBV4-1	CASSPRPAGDHSYEQYF
TRBJ1-2	TRBV4-2	CASSPITLTGGYGYTF
TRBJ2-1	TRBV7-9	CASSLGRAYNEQFF
TRBJ2-7	TRBV7-2	CASSLERSTGVLHYEQYF
TRBJ1-2	TRBV13	CASSRLTGGSGYTF
TRBJ1-2	TRBV28	CASRQQGDYGYTF
TRBJ2-1	TRBV4-2	CASSQDWPGGDNEQFF
TRBJ1-2	TRBV19	CASSYGAGMRGYTF
TRBJ1-1	TRBV20-1	CSARTVNKAFF
TRBJ1-2	TRBV6-1	CASSVGLLEGTF
TRBJ1-3	TRBV28	CASSGSGTGSATIYF
TRBJ1-2	TRBV29-1	CSGGGSYGYTF
TRBJ2-1	TRBV13	CASSSLQGAYNEQFF
TRBJ1-3	TRBV6-1	CASRARDRRNTIYF
TRBJ1-2	TRBV7-9	CSSSPKGVAGFYGYTF